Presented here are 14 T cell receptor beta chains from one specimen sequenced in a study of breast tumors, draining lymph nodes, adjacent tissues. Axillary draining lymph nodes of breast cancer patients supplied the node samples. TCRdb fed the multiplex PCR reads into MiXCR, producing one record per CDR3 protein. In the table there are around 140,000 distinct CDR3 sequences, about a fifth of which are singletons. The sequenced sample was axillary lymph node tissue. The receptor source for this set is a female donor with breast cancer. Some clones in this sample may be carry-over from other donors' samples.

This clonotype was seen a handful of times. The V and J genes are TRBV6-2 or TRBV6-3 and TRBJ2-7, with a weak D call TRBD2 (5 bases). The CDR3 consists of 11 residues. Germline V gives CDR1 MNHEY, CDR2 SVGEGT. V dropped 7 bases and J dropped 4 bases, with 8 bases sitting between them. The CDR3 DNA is TGTGCCAGCACCAGCGGTTACGAGCAGTACTTC. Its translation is CASTSGYEQYF.

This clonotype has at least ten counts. The CDR3 loop is CASFPSGGRNTIYF. The CDR3 DNA reads TGTGCCAGTTTTCCCTCGGGGGGCCGAAACACCATATATTTT. This sequence joins TRBV19 and TRBJ1-3, with D perhaps matching TRBD1 (6 bases). Germline CDR1 reads LNHDA; CDR2 reads SQIVND (reference sequence). This CDR3 comprises 14 residues. With 8 bases removed from V and 5 bases from J, the gap between germline ends came to 16 bases. The full variable domain, in which reference TRBV19 and TRBJ1-3 provide the parts outside the CDR3, is DGGITQSPKYLFRKEGQNVTLSCEQNLNHDAMYWYRQDPGQGLRLIYYSQIVNDFQKGDIAEGYSVSREKKESFPLTVTSAQKNPTAFYLCASFPSGGRNTIYFGEGSWLTVV.

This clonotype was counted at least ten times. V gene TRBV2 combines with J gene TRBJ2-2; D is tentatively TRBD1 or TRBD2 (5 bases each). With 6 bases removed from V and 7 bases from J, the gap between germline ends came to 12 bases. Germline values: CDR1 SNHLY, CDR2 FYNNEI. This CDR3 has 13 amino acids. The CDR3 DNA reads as TGTGCCAGCAGGGCAGGGACCAGCGGGGAGCTGTTTTTT. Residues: CASRAGTSGELFF.

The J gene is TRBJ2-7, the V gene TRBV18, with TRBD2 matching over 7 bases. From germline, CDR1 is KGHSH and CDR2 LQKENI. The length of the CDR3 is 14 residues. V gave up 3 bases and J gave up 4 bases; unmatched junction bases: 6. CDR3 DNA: TGTGCCAGCTCACCGCCTGGGGGGGGGTACGAGCAGTACTTC. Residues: CASSPPGGGYEQYF.

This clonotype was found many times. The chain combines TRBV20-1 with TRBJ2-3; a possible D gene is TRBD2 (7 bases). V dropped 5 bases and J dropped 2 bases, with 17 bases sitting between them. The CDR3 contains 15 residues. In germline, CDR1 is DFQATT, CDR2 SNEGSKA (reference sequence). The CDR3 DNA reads TGCAGTGCTGGGGGGGGCGGGAGTATCACAGATACGCAGTATTTT. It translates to CSAGGGGSITDTQYF.

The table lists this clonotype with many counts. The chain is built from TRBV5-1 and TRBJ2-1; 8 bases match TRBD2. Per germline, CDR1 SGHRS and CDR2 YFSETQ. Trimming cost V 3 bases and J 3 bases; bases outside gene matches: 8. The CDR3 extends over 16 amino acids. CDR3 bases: TGCGCCAGCAGCTCCAGGGTAGCGGGGTTCTACAATGAGCAGTTCTTC. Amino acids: CASSSRVAGFYNEQFF.

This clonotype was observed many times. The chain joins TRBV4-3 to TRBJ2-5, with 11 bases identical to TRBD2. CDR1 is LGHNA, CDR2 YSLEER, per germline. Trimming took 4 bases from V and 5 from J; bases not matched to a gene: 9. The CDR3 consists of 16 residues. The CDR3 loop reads CASSPLAGGPGETQYF. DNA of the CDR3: TGCGCCAGCAGCCCGTTAGCGGGAGGGCCGGGGGAGACCCAGTACTTC.

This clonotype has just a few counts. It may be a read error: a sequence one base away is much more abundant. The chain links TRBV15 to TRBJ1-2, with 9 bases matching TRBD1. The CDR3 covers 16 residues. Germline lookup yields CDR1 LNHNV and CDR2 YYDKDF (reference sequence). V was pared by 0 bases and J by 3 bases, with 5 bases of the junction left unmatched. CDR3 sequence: CATSRDQDRGDYGYTF. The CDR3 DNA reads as TGTGCCACCAGCAGAGATCAGGACAGGGGAGACTATGGCTACACCTTC.

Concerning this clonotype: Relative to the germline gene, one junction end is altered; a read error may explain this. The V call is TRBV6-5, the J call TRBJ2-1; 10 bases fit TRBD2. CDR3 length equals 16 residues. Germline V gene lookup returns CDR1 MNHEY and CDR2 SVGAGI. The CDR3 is CVSRRLAGGFYNEQFF. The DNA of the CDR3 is TGTGTCAGCAGACGATTAGCGGGAGGCTTCTACAATGAGCAGTTCTTC.

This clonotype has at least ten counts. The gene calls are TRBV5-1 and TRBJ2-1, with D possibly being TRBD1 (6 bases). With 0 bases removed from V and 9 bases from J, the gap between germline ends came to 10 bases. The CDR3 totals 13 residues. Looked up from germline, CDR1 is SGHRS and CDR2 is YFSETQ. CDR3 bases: TGCGCCAGCAGCTTGGTGAACAGGGTTGAGCAGTTCTTC. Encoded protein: CASSLVNRVEQFF.

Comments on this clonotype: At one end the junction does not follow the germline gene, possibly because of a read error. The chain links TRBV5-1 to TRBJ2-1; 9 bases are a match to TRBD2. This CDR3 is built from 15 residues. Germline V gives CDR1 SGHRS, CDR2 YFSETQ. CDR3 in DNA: TGCGCTAGCAGCCTGGCGGGGGGGGGAGGAAGTGAGCAGTTCTTC. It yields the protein CASSLAGGGGSEQFF.

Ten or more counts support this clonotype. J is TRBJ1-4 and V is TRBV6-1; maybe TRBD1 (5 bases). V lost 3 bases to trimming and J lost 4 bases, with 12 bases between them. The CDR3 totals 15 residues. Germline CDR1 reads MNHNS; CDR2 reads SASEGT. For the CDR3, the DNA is TGTGCCAGCAGTGAGCAGGGAATTGGTAATGAAAAACTGTTTTTT. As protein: CASSEQGIGNEKLFF.

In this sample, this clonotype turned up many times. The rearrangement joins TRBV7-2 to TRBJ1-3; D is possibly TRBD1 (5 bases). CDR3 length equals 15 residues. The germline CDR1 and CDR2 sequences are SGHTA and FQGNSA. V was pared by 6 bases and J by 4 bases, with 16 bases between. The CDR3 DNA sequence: TGTGCCAGCAGTACAGGCCCTTCCCCAGGAAACACCATATATTTT. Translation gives CASSTGPSPGNTIYF.

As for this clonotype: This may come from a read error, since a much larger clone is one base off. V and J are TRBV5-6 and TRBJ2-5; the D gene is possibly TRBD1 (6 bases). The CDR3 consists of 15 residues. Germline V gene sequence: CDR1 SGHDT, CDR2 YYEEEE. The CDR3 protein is CASSSTGWVQETQCF. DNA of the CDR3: TGTGCCAGCAGCTCTACAGGGTGGGTCCAAGAGACCCAGTGCTTC. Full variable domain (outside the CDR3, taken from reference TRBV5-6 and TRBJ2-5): DAGVTQSPTHLIKTRGQQVTLRCSPKSGHDTVSWYQQALGQGPQFIFQYYEEEERQRGNFPDRFSGHQFPNYSSELNVNALLLGDSALYLCASSSTGWVQETQCFGPGTRLLVL.